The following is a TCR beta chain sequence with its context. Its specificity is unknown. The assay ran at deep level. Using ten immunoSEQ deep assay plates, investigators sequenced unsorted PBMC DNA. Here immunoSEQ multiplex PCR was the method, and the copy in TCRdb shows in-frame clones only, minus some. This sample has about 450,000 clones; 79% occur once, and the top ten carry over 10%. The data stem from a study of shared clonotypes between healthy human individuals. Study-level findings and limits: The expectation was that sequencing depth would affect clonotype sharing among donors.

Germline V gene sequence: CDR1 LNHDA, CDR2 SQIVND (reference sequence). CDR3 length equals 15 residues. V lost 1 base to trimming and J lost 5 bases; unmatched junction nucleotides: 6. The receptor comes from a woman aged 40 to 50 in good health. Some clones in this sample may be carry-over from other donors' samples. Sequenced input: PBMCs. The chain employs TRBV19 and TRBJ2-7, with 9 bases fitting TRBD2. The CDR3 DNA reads TGTGCCAGTAGTATAGGGGTAGCGGGAGCCCACGAGCAGTACTTC. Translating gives CASSIGVAGAHEQYF. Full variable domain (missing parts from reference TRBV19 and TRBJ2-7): DGGITQSPKYLFRKEGQNVTLSCEQNLNHDAMYWYRQDPGQGLRLIYYSQIVNDFQKGDIAEGYSVSREKKESFPLTVTSAQKNPTAFYLCASSIGVAGAHEQYFGPGTRLTVT.